These T cell receptor beta chains were read from a single sample in a study of Ad26.COV2.S vaccination and SARS-CoV-2 variants. Generated by immunoSEQ multiplex PCR, the TCRdb table keeps only in-frame clones and is missing some. Among around 250,000 clones listed, 87% were seen once. The sequenced sample was peripheral blood, obtained in a trial of Ad26.COV2.S vaccine versus placebo. These receptor sequences come from a person between 18 and 65 years old who received the Ad26.COV2.S COVID-19 vaccine or a placebo. The CDR3 runs from the conserved cysteine through the conserved F or W. The order of the fields is D gene, V gene, J gene, CDR3 length, clone size, CDR3 protein, CDR3 DNA. The D gene is left open where the match is weak. Size is omitted from some rows. Given values are once, few, many or a class for expanded clones.

-	TRBV2	TRBJ1-6	14	few	CASSDRVGNSPLHF	TGTGCCAGCAGTGACAGGGTGGGAAATTCACCCCTCCACTTT
TRBD1	TRBV7-2	TRBJ2-7	13	-	CAIRDRASYEQYF	TGTGCCATAAGGGACAGGGCCTCCTACGAGCAGTACTTC
TRBD2	TRBV4-1	TRBJ2-3	17	few	CASSQELLAGNRDTQYF	TGCGCCAGCAGCCAAGAACTGCTAGCGGGGAATCGAGATACGCAGTATTTT
-	TRBV28	TRBJ1-1	15	-	CASSDGTRSSTEAFF	TGTGCCAGCAGCGACGGGACCCGCTCGAGCACTGAAGCTTTCTTT
-	TRBV6-5	TRBJ2-3	14	-	CASSPRTGTDTQYF	TGTGCCAGCAGTCCAAGGACTGGAACAGATACGCAGTATTTT
-	TRBV7-3	TRBJ1-1	13	-	CASSLAENTEAFF	TGTGCCAGCAGCTTGGCAGAGAACACTGAAGCTTTCTTT
-	TRBV21-1	TRBJ1-5	14	many	CASSKEQGDQPQHF	TGTGCCAGCAGCAAAGAACAGGGTGATCAGCCCCAGCATTTT
-	TRBV4-1	TRBJ2-1	17	-	CASSQARGMSSYNEQFF	TGCGCCAGCAGCCAAGCGAGGGGCATGAGCTCCTACAATGAGCAGTTCTTC
-	TRBV30	TRBJ2-2	15	-	CAWRRGIINTGELFF	TGTGCCTGGAGGAGGGGGATCATAAACACCGGGGAGCTGTTTTTT
-	TRBV3-1/TRBV3-2	TRBJ1-1	12	-	CASSQNIGGAFF	TGTGCCAGCAGCCAGAATATTGGCGGAGCTTTCTTT
-	TRBV7-9	TRBJ1-4	15	-	CASSLQGPTNEKLFF	TGTGCCAGCAGCTTACAGGGACCAACTAATGAAAAACTGTTTTTT
-	TRBV24-1	TRBJ1-1	13	-	CATRFGEATEAFF	TGTGCCACCAGATTCGGGGAAGCAACCGAAGCTTTCTTT
-	TRBV30	TRBJ1-1	14	-	CAWSRTAMNTEAFF	TGTGCCTGGAGCCGGACAGCGATGAACACTGAAGCTTTCTTT
-	TRBV7-8	TRBJ2-5	13	-	CASSSTPGATQYF	TGTGCCAGCAGCTCGACCCCTGGTGCGACCCAGTACTTC
-	TRBV9	TRBJ2-5	11	few	CASSRGETQYF	TGTGCCAGCAGCAGGGGGGAGACCCAGTACTTC
-	TRBV30	TRBJ1-1	13	-	CAWSVRSGSEAFF	TGTGCCTGGAGTGTACGCAGCGGGTCTGAAGCTTTCTTT
TRBD1	TRBV25-1	TRBJ1-4	14	once	CASRDRATNEKLFF	TGTGCCAGCCGCGACAGGGCAACTAATGAAAAACTGTTTTTT
TRBD1	TRBV6-5	TRBJ2-7	14	-	CASSQQGGHYEQYF	TGTGCCAGCAGTCAACAGGGGGGACACTACGAGCAGTACTTC
-	TRBV4-1	TRBJ2-7	15	-	CASSQEDSRSYEQYF	TGCGCCAGCAGCCAAGAAGACAGCCGCTCCTACGAGCAGTACTTC
-	TRBV11-3	TRBJ2-7	13	-	CAGWGVTTYEQYF	TGTGCCGGCTGGGGGGTTACTACCTACGAGCAGTACTTC
TRBD1	TRBV11-2	TRBJ1-1	14	-	CASSAKTGGIEAFF	TGTGCCAGCAGCGCAAAAACAGGGGGCATTGAAGCTTTCTTT
-	TRBV18	TRBJ1-2	15	-	CASSPLAGGNYGYTF	TGTGCCAGCTCACCACTTGCGGGGGGGAACTATGGCTACACCTTC
TRBD1	TRBV3-1/TRBV3-2	TRBJ1-3	16	-	CASSLRTGGSGNTIYF	TGTGCCAGCAGCCTTCGGACAGGGGGCAGTGGAAACACCATATATTTT
-	TRBV18	TRBJ1-5	15	-	CASSPPGPPGEPQHF	TGTGCCAGCTCACCACCGGGACCGCCCGGGGAGCCCCAGCATTTT
TRBD2	TRBV10-3	TRBJ2-7	15	-	CAISPGLALPSEQYF	TGTGCCATCAGCCCGGGACTAGCCTTACCTTCGGAGCAGTACTTC
-	TRBV5-1	TRBJ1-5	14	-	CASSSGTPNQPQHF	TGCGCCAGCAGCTCCGGGACACCCAATCAGCCCCAGCATTTT
-	TRBV7-9	TRBJ2-5	16	-	CASSLEGVAGLETQYF	TGTGCCAGCAGCTTAGAGGGGGTCGCGGGGTTAGAGACCCAGTACTTC
TRBD1	TRBV7-2	TRBJ1-2	13	-	CASSQGGSHGYTF	TGTGCCAGCAGCCAGGGGGGGTCGCATGGCTACACCTTC
TRBD1	TRBV2	TRBJ2-1	17	-	CASSAFPSGTGDNEQFF	TGTGCCAGCAGTGCTTTCCCCTCCGGGACAGGGGACAATGAGCAGTTCTTC
-	TRBV27	TRBJ2-3	11	-	CASQEGDTQYF	TGTGCCAGTCAAGAGGGAGATACGCAGTATTTT
TRBD2	TRBV12-5	TRBJ2-3	12	-	CASGRGKDTQYF	TGTGCTAGTGGGCGGGGGAAAGATACGCAGTATTTT
TRBD2	TRBV5-1	TRBJ2-1	17	-	CASSLAPSGRTGDEQFF	TGCGCCAGCAGCTTGGCCCCTAGCGGGAGGACAGGGGATGAGCAGTTCTTC
-	TRBV18	TRBJ1-3	17	-	CASSPQGIGTAGNTIYF	TGTGCCAGCTCACCGCAGGGGATTGGAACTGCCGGAAACACCATATATTTT
TRBD1	TRBV15	TRBJ2-7	15	-	CATSRGGQGYNEQYF	TGTGCCACCAGCAGAGGAGGACAGGGGTACAACGAGCAGTACTTC
-	TRBV15	TRBJ1-5	15	-	CATSRDKENEQPQHF	TGTGCCACCAGCAGAGATAAGGAGAATGAGCAGCCCCAGCATTTT
-	TRBV29-1	TRBJ2-6	14	-	CSVELGSGANVLTF	TGCAGCGTTGAATTGGGTTCTGGGGCCAACGTCCTGACTTTC
-	TRBV10-3	TRBJ1-1	13	-	CAIRTGLNTEAFF	TGTGCCATCAGAACAGGCTTGAACACTGAAGCTTTCTTT
-	TRBV24-1	TRBJ1-1	18	-	CATYEKGSGGGDHTEAFF	TGTGCCACCTATGAAAAGGGAAGCGGGGGGGGCGACCACACTGAAGCTTTCTTT
-	TRBV2	TRBJ1-2	15	-	CASSPPPGGGYGYTF	TGTGCCAGCAGCCCCCCCCCAGGAGGTGGCTATGGCTACACCTTC
-	TRBV14	TRBJ1-1	14	-	CASSQNWGNTEAFF	TGTGCCAGCAGCCAAAATTGGGGGAACACTGAAGCTTTCTTT
-	TRBV6-2/TRBV6-3	TRBJ2-1	14	-	CASSYSVAANEQFF	TGTGCCAGCAGTTACTCTGTGGCAGCCAATGAGCAGTTCTTC